The 6 T cell receptor beta chains presented below share a single source sample, sequenced in a study of blood T cell repertoires in COVID-19. Here immunoSEQ multiplex PCR was the method, and the copy in TCRdb shows in-frame clones only, minus some. Altogether about 90,000 clones are present, over 80% being singletons, with the ten largest covering about 6.6%. The sequencing sample was made of peripheral blood. These receptors all stem from a woman aged 60-75 years with active COVID-19.

The J gene is TRBJ2-5, the V gene TRBV4-1; a possible D gene is TRBD2 (6 bases). Germline-derived CDR1 and CDR2 are MGHRA and YSYEKL. Trimming shortened V by 5 bases and J by 4 bases, and 17 bases separated the two germline ends. The CDR3 is 15 residues long. CDR3 loop: CASSIGGTPLETQYF. The CDR3 nucleotides are TGCGCCAGCAGCATCGGAGGGACGCCCTTAGAGACCCAGTACTTC.

This clone has a handful of counts. This rearrangement joins TRBV7-2 to TRBJ2-1, with D possibly TRBD2 on 6 matching bases. The CDR3 is 13 residues long. V lost 0 bases to trimming and J lost 9 bases, with 9 bases between them. Germline assignment: CDR1 SGHTA and CDR2 FQGNSA. The CDR3 loop reads CASSLAVGGEQFF. The CDR3 region has the DNA TGTGCCAGCAGCTTAGCGGTCGGGGGTGAGCAGTTCTTC.

J is TRBJ2-7 and V is TRBV19; 11 positions agree with TRBD2. The CDR3 consists of 16 residues. Trimming at V came to 4 bases and at J to 2 bases, leaving 7 bases not matched to a gene. Per the germline V gene, CDR1 is LNHDA and CDR2 is SQIVND (reference sequence). The CDR3: CASSTGLAVPTYEQYF. The DNA for the CDR3 is TGTGCCAGTAGTACGGGACTAGCGGTCCCTACCTACGAGCAGTACTTC.

The V call is TRBV5-1, the J call TRBJ2-3; 7 bases agree with TRBD2. This CDR3 has 15 residues. Germline trimming cut 7 bases from V and 4 bases from J; bases unmatched to any gene: 12. The germline CDR1 and CDR2 sequences are SGHRS and YFSETQ. This CDR3 is CASGGRGLIADTQYF. The CDR3 bases are TGCGCCAGCGGGGGGAGGGGTCTAATCGCAGATACGCAGTATTTT. The variable domain in full, with the rest retrieved from reference TRBV5-1 and TRBJ2-3, is KAGVTQTPRYLIKTRGQQVTLSCSPISGHRSVSWYQQTPGQGLQFLFEYFSETQRNKGNFPGRFSGRQFSNSRSEMNVSTLELGDSALYLCASGGRGLIADTQYFGPGTRLTVL.

The chain recombines TRBV6-2 or TRBV6-3 with TRBJ2-1; no firm D call. This CDR3 has 12 amino acids. Looked up from germline, CDR1 is MNHEY and CDR2 is SVGEGT. Deletions cut 5 bases from V and 6 bases from J, with 8 bases between. This CDR3 reads CASSPLSNEQFF. In DNA form, the CDR3 reads TGTGCCAGCAGTCCACTGAGCAATGAGCAGTTCTTC.

Comment on this clone: Germline and junction disagree at one end, which may indicate a read error. The V call is TRBV6-1, the J call TRBJ2-1, with 8 bases lining up with TRBD2. There are 17 residues in the CDR3. Germline CDR1 MNHNS, CDR2 SASEGT. CDR3 coding DNA: TGTGCCAGCAGCGAAGGGATCCGAACTAGCGGCTACAATGAGCAGTTCTTC. Its protein is CASSEGIRTSGYNEQFF.